The rows below give T cell receptor beta chains drawn from one sample of a study of T cell changes during pregnancy in multiple sclerosis. The protocol was immunoSEQ multiplex PCR, while the TCRdb copy is restricted to in-frame clones and leaves out a portion. The table includes tens of thousands of clones, about 92% detected once. The sample was peripheral blood, taken in the third trimester of pregnancy. These receptors all come from a female donor with multiple sclerosis, enrolled in a pregnancy study. CDR3s include the opening cysteine and the closing phenylalanine or tryptophan. The D gene is left open where the match is weak. Clone size appears in some rows only: once, few, many, or a class for an expanded clone.

TRBJ2-7	TRBD2	.	TRBV7-9	TGTGCCAGCAGCCCCCTACGAGCGGGAGGGCCCTACGAGCAGTACTTC	CASSPLRAGGPYEQYF
TRBJ2-5	.	.	TRBV6-5	TGTGCCAGCAGTTACACGGGGCTAGGGGGAGAGACCCAGTACTTC	CASSYTGLGGETQYF
TRBJ1-2	.	.	TRBV27	TGTGCCAGCAGTTTTGGGGGGATGCGGGGCTACACCTTC	CASSFGGMRGYTF
TRBJ1-2	TRBD1	.	TRBV6-6	TGTGCCAGCAGTGAGACAGGGGCCTATGGCTACACCTTC	CASSETGAYGYTF
TRBJ2-7	.	.	TRBV7-3	TGTGCCAGCAGCTTAGATTCAAGGGGGGAGCAGTACTTC	CASSLDSRGEQYF
TRBJ2-3	TRBD2	few	TRBV4-3	TGCGCCAGCAGCCAGCAACTAGCGGGCAGCACAGATACGCAGTATTTT	CASSQQLAGSTDTQYF
TRBJ1-1	.	.	TRBV25-1	TGTGCCAGCAGTGAAAGGAACCGGGATGAAGCTTTCTTT	CASSERNRDEAFF
TRBJ1-1	.	.	TRBV27	TGTGCCAGCAGCTCAGGGTTTCGAGGTACTGAAGCTTTCTTT	CASSSGFRGTEAFF
TRBJ2-1	.	.	TRBV9	TGTGCCAGCAGCTCCGGGGTTAATGAGCAGTTCTTC	CASSSGVNEQFF
TRBJ1-6	.	.	TRBV6-5	TGTGCCAGCAGTACCTTCGGGAATTCACCCCTCCACTTT	CASSTFGNSPLHF
TRBJ1-2	TRBD1	.	TRBV27	TGTGCCAGCAGTTGGGGACAGGACCCTAACTATGGCTACACCTTC	CASSWGQDPNYGYTF
TRBJ1-1	.	.	TRBV19	TGTGCCAGTAGTATACCCGGGTATCCGATGAACACTGAAGCTTTCTTT	CASSIPGYPMNTEAFF
TRBJ2-3	TRBD2	.	TRBV4-2	TGTGCCAGCAGCACCAGTCACTCTAGCGGGAATGTGGATACGCAGTATTTT	CASSTSHSSGNVDTQYF
TRBJ2-1	TRBD2	.	TRBV9	TGTGCCAGCAGCCACGGGGGGGCGGGAAATGAGCAGTTCTTC	CASSHGGAGNEQFF
TRBJ1-2	.	.	TRBV18	TGTGCCAGCTCACCAGTTAGTCCGGACAGAGGCTATGGCTACACCTTC	CASSPVSPDRGYGYTF
TRBJ2-7	TRBD2	.	TRBV19	TGTGCCACCCGGACTAGCGGGAGCTACGAGCAGTACTTC	CATRTSGSYEQYF
TRBJ2-3	.	.	TRBV5-1	TGCGCCAGCAGCTTGGCCGGGTCAGATACGCAGTATTTT	CASSLAGSDTQYF
TRBJ1-4	.	once	TRBV6-5	TGTGCCAGCAGACGAGGGTCAACTAATGAAAAACTGTTTTTT	CASRRGSTNEKLFF
TRBJ2-7	TRBD1	.	TRBV28	TGTGCCAGCAGCCGAGCCCGGACAGGGGCCTACGAGCAGTACTTC	CASSRARTGAYEQYF
TRBJ2-1	TRBD2	.	TRBV5-6	TGTGCCAGCAGCTTCGCGGGAGGGCCTTATGAGCAGTTCTTC	CASSFAGGPYEQFF
TRBJ2-1	TRBD2	.	TRBV11-1	TGTGCCAGCAGCACTAGCGGGAGGAACTCCTACAATGAGCAGTTCTTC	CASSTSGRNSYNEQFF
TRBJ2-1	TRBD1	.	TRBV27	TGTGCCAGCAGTTTATCCTGGGACAGGCCGCTCTTCTTC	CASSLSWDRPLFF
TRBJ2-6	.	once	TRBV6-5	TGTGCCAGCAGCTACAGCCGGTATGAGGCCAACGTCCTGACTTTC	CASSYSRYEANVLTF
TRBJ2-6	.	once	TRBV11-1	TGTGCCAGCAGCTTAGGCGGGAAAGTCCTGACTTTC	CASSLGGKVLTF
TRBJ2-7	TRBD2	.	TRBV6-1	TGTGCCAGCAGTGAAAGCGGGAGCTCCTACGAGCAGTACTTC	CASSESGSSYEQYF
TRBJ1-2	TRBD1	.	TRBV30	TGTGCCTGGAGTGTGGGACAGCGAAGCTACACCTTC	CAWSVGQRSYTF
TRBJ2-3	TRBD1	.	TRBV7-9	TGTGCCAGCAGCGATAGAGAGGGGGCGAAAGATACGCAGTATTTT	CASSDREGAKDTQYF
TRBJ2-5	TRBD2	.	TRBV7-2	TGTGCCAGCAGCTCCGCCCCCGGGACTAGCCCCAAGACCCAGTACTTC	CASSSAPGTSPKTQYF
TRBJ2-1	TRBD2	.	TRBV4-3	TGCGCCAGCAGCCAAAGTAATAGCGGGAGCTATGAGCAGTTCTTC	CASSQSNSGSYEQFF
TRBJ1-1	TRBD1	.	TRBV19	TGTGCCAGTAGTATAGGGACAGGGGGCACTGAAGCTTTCTTT	CASSIGTGGTEAFF
TRBJ2-2	.	.	TRBV11-3	TGTGCCAGCAGCATTTATGGACAACTGAACACCGGGGAGCTGTTTTTT	CASSIYGQLNTGELFF
TRBJ1-2	TRBD1	.	TRBV4-1	TGCGCCAGCAGCCAGGACCGGACAGGGGCTGGCTACACCTTC	CASSQDRTGAGYTF
TRBJ1-3	.	.	TRBV19	TGTGCCAGTAGTATAGTACCAGGTGGAAACACCATATATTTT	CASSIVPGGNTIYF
TRBJ2-3	.	few	TRBV7-2	TGTGCCAGCAGCCGACTCTTTGGGAGTGATACGCAGTATTTT	CASSRLFGSDTQYF
TRBJ2-7	TRBD1	.	TRBV18	TGTGCCAGCTCACGCTCACAGGGGTACGAGCAGTACTTC	CASSRSQGYEQYF
TRBJ2-5	TRBD2	.	TRBV7-2	TGTGCCAGCAGCTTAGCGGGAGGGAGCCAAGAGACCCAGTACTTC	CASSLAGGSQETQYF
TRBJ1-2	TRBD1	.	TRBV18	TGTGCCAGCTCATCAGCAGGGGGTATAGGATATGGCTACACCTTC	CASSSAGGIGYGYTF
TRBJ2-1	TRBD2	.	TRBV5-4	TGTGCCAGCAGCTTTCCCACTAGCGGGAGCTACAATGAGCAGTTCTTC	CASSFPTSGSYNEQFF
TRBJ2-3	TRBD2	once	TRBV7-9	TGTGCCAGCAGCTTAGGACTAGCGGGTACCACAGATACGCAGTATTTT	CASSLGLAGTTDTQYF
TRBJ2-3	.	.	TRBV7-3	TGTGCCAGCAGCTTAACGTGGGGCGGCACAGATACGCAGTATTTT	CASSLTWGGTDTQYF
TRBJ1-2	TRBD1	.	TRBV29-1	TGCAGCACTGTAACAGGGGAAATAAGGGGCTATGGCTACACCTTC	CSTVTGEIRGYGYTF
TRBJ1-1	TRBD1	.	TRBV19	TGTGCCAGTAGTATTAACAGGGGGTCGCTCAACACTGAAGCTTTCTTT	CASSINRGSLNTEAFF
TRBJ2-1	TRBD2	.	TRBV11-2	TGTGCCAGCAGCTTAACTAGCGGGAGTATCCTTGAGCAGTTCTTC	CASSLTSGSILEQFF
TRBJ2-1	.	.	TRBV28	TGTGCCAGCAGACGATTAGTTGAAAGCTCCTACAATGAGCAGTTCTTC	CASRRLVESSYNEQFF
TRBJ2-5	.	.	TRBV7-9	TGTGCCAGCAGCTTATCACTTAAGCAAGAGACCCAGTACTTC	CASSLSLKQETQYF
TRBJ1-2	TRBD1	.	TRBV28	TGTGCCAGCAGGCCGTTTATAGGGGGCGGAAACTATGGCTACACCTTC	CASRPFIGGGNYGYTF
TRBJ2-1	TRBD1	medium-sized	TRBV5-4	TGTGCCAGCAGGCGACAGGGATACAATGAGCAGTTCTTC	CASRRQGYNEQFF
TRBJ2-1	.	.	TRBV11-2	TGTGCCAGCAGCTTAACCCCTAGCATAACGGGCGGTGAGCAGTTCTTC	CASSLTPSITGGEQFF
TRBJ2-7	TRBD2	.	TRBV2	TGTGCCAGCATCCTAGCGGGAGCCTCCTACGAGCAGTACTTC	CASILAGASYEQYF
TRBJ2-7	TRBD2	.	TRBV15	TGTGCCACCAGCAGTGGGACTAGCGGTTCCTACGAGCAGTACTTC	CATSSGTSGSYEQYF